The rows below give T cell receptor beta chains drawn from one sample of a study of CD8 T cells in Susac syndrome. TCRdb reprocessed the immunoSEQ multiplex PCR reads with MiXCR, giving one entry per CDR3 protein. The sample records more than 200,000 distinct CDR3 sequences, about 94% being singletons. Sequencing was carried out using CD4+ T cells from PBMCs. These TCRs come from a human donor with Susac syndrome. Each CDR3 is given with its conserved first and last residue. A D gene is named only where the DNA matches it firmly. The size field is filled for only some rows; it gives once, few, many or a size class.

CDR3 protein: CASSEVRAVTQYF; CDR3 DNA: TGTGCCAGCAGTGAGGTCAGGGCGGTGACCCAGTACTTC; V gene: TRBV2; clone size: .; D gene: .; J gene: TRBJ2-5
CDR3 protein: CSAIGWSDRRNTEAFF; CDR3 DNA: TGCAGTGCGATCGGTTGGTCGGACAGGAGGAACACTGAAGCTTTCTTT; V gene: TRBV20-1; clone size: .; D gene: TRBD1; J gene: TRBJ1-1
CDR3 protein: CSARDSDRGLEETQYF; CDR3 DNA: TGCAGTGCTAGAGATTCCGACAGGGGGCTTGAAGAGACCCAGTACTTC; V gene: TRBV20-1; clone size: once; D gene: TRBD1; J gene: TRBJ2-5
CDR3 protein: CASSQPGANTEAFF; CDR3 DNA: TGTGCCAGCAGCCAACCGGGTGCGAACACTGAAGCTTTCTTT; V gene: TRBV3-1; clone size: .; D gene: .; J gene: TRBJ1-1
CDR3 protein: CASSPRTGSQETQYF; CDR3 DNA: TGCGCCAGCAGTCCCCGAACCGGGTCCCAAGAGACCCAGTACTTC; V gene: TRBV5-1; clone size: few; D gene: .; J gene: TRBJ2-5
CDR3 protein: CASSQDWGGYTDTQYF; CDR3 DNA: TGTGCCAGCAGCCAAGATTGGGGGGGGTACACAGATACGCAGTATTTT; V gene: TRBV14; clone size: .; D gene: TRBD2; J gene: TRBJ2-3
CDR3 protein: CASSPPDSLETQYF; CDR3 DNA: TGTGCCAGCAGCCCGCCGGACAGTTTAGAGACCCAGTACTTC; V gene: TRBV12-3/TRBV12-4; clone size: .; D gene: .; J gene: TRBJ2-5
CDR3 protein: CASRRVADTQYF; CDR3 DNA: TGTGCCAGCAGGAGAGTGGCAGATACGCAGTATTTT; V gene: TRBV2; clone size: .; D gene: .; J gene: TRBJ2-3
CDR3 protein: CASSEGTPSYEQYF; CDR3 DNA: TGTGCCAGCAGTGAAGGGACACCATCCTACGAGCAGTACTTC; V gene: TRBV2; clone size: .; D gene: .; J gene: TRBJ2-7
CDR3 protein: CASSLQTDTQYF; CDR3 DNA: TGTGCCAGCAGCTTACAAACAGATACGCAGTATTTT; V gene: TRBV7-2; clone size: once; D gene: .; J gene: TRBJ2-3
CDR3 protein: CASSQYSGSEQYF; CDR3 DNA: TGTGCCAGCTCACAATATTCCGGGAGTGAGCAGTACTTC; V gene: TRBV18; clone size: .; D gene: .; J gene: TRBJ2-7
CDR3 protein: CASGPSGLRADTQYF; CDR3 DNA: TGTGCTAGTGGCCCGTCCGGACTCAGAGCAGATACGCAGTATTTT; V gene: TRBV12-5; clone size: .; D gene: .; J gene: TRBJ2-3
CDR3 protein: CASSPRPDTQYF; CDR3 DNA: TGTGCCAGCAGTCCCCGTCCAGATACGCAGTATTTT; V gene: TRBV6-6; clone size: few; D gene: .; J gene: TRBJ2-3
CDR3 protein: CASSSWTGMDWTEAFF; CDR3 DNA: TGTGCCAGCAGTTCATGGACAGGGATGGACTGGACTGAAGCTTTCTTT; V gene: TRBV6-2/TRBV6-3; clone size: few; D gene: TRBD1; J gene: TRBJ1-1
CDR3 protein: CASKLAGTAGGETQYF; CDR3 DNA: TGTGCCAGCAAACTCGCTGGGACGGCCGGGGGGGAGACCCAGTACTTC; V gene: TRBV5-4; clone size: .; D gene: TRBD2; J gene: TRBJ2-5
CDR3 protein: CASSLGPSAWGYTF; CDR3 DNA: TGTGCCAGCAGCTTAGGCCCATCCGCTTGGGGCTACACCTTC; V gene: TRBV7-2; clone size: .; D gene: .; J gene: TRBJ1-2
CDR3 protein: CASSRRHSYEQYF; CDR3 DNA: TGTGCCAGCAGCCGCCGCCACTCCTACGAGCAGTACTTC; V gene: TRBV21-1; clone size: .; D gene: .; J gene: TRBJ2-7
CDR3 protein: CASSFGTSNQPQHF; CDR3 DNA: TGTGCCAGCAGCTTTGGGACAAGCAATCAGCCCCAGCATTTT; V gene: TRBV7-9; clone size: .; D gene: .; J gene: TRBJ1-5
CDR3 protein: CSAPKDSRETQYF; CDR3 DNA: TGCAGTGCCCCGAAGGACTCTAGGGAGACCCAGTACTTC; V gene: TRBV20-1; clone size: .; D gene: .; J gene: TRBJ2-5
CDR3 protein: CASSLAPLAGTYEQYF; CDR3 DNA: TGTGCCAGCAGCTTAGCACCCCTAGCGGGGACCTACGAGCAGTACTTC; V gene: TRBV7-2; clone size: .; D gene: TRBD2; J gene: TRBJ2-7
CDR3 protein: CASSEDGSQETQYF; CDR3 DNA: TGTGCCAGCAGTGAAGACGGCTCTCAAGAGACCCAGTACTTC; V gene: TRBV6-1; clone size: .; D gene: .; J gene: TRBJ2-5
CDR3 protein: CASSQDLLPPETQYF; CDR3 DNA: TGTGCCAGCAGCCAAGATCTTTTACCACCCGAGACCCAGTACTTC; V gene: TRBV14; clone size: .; D gene: .; J gene: TRBJ2-5
CDR3 protein: CASSYRGGARETQYF; CDR3 DNA: TGTGCCAGCAGCTACAGAGGAGGGGCGAGGGAGACCCAGTACTTC; V gene: TRBV7-3; clone size: .; D gene: .; J gene: TRBJ2-5
CDR3 protein: CASRRQGSYEQYF; CDR3 DNA: TGTGCCAGCAGAAGACAGGGGAGCTACGAGCAGTACTTC; V gene: TRBV7-9; clone size: .; D gene: TRBD1; J gene: TRBJ2-7
CDR3 protein: CASSPRRTSNQPQHF; CDR3 DNA: TGTGCCAGCAGTCCACGGAGGACTAGCAATCAGCCCCAGCATTTT; V gene: TRBV6-5; clone size: .; D gene: .; J gene: TRBJ1-5
CDR3 protein: CAWSDRAVTQYF; CDR3 DNA: TGTGCCTGGAGTGACCGGGCCGTTACGCAGTATTTT; V gene: TRBV30; clone size: .; D gene: .; J gene: TRBJ2-3
CDR3 protein: CSVGGAGELFF; CDR3 DNA: TGCAGCGTTGGAGGGGCCGGGGAGCTGTTTTTT; V gene: TRBV29-1; clone size: .; D gene: .; J gene: TRBJ2-2
CDR3 protein: CASSASFGTSDFQEQYF; CDR3 DNA: TGTGCCAGCAGCGCGAGTTTTGGGACTAGCGATTTTCAGGAGCAGTACTTC; V gene: TRBV9; clone size: .; D gene: TRBD2; J gene: TRBJ2-7
CDR3 protein: CASSMTGALAETQYF; CDR3 DNA: TGTGCCAGCAGTATGACAGGAGCCTTAGCGGAGACCCAGTACTTC; V gene: TRBV5-5; clone size: once; D gene: .; J gene: TRBJ2-5
CDR3 protein: CASSQGSASNQPQHF; CDR3 DNA: TGTGCCAGCAGCCAGGGGAGCGCTTCCAATCAGCCCCAGCATTTT; V gene: TRBV3-1; clone size: .; D gene: .; J gene: TRBJ1-5
CDR3 protein: CASRVPQHF; CDR3 DNA: TGTGCCAGTCGGGTGCCCCAGCATTTT; V gene: TRBV21-1; clone size: .; D gene: .; J gene: TRBJ1-5
CDR3 protein: CSVEKGETQYF; CDR3 DNA: TGCAGCGTTGAAAAGGGGGAGACCCAGTACTTC; V gene: TRBV29-1; clone size: .; D gene: .; J gene: TRBJ2-5
CDR3 protein: CASSLEAGHGYTF; CDR3 DNA: TGTGCCAGCAGCTTAGAGGCAGGGCATGGCTACACCTTC; V gene: TRBV7-9; clone size: once; D gene: .; J gene: TRBJ1-2
CDR3 protein: CASSQGDRGVREQYF; CDR3 DNA: TGCGCCAGCAGCCAAGGGGACAGGGGAGTGCGGGAGCAGTACTTC; V gene: TRBV4-1; clone size: .; D gene: TRBD1; J gene: TRBJ2-7
CDR3 protein: CASSLAGTGGRQPQHF; CDR3 DNA: TGTGCCAGCAGTTTAGCGGGGACAGGAGGTAGGCAGCCCCAGCATTTT; V gene: TRBV12-3/TRBV12-4; clone size: .; D gene: TRBD1; J gene: TRBJ1-5
CDR3 protein: CAWDRGSSYNEQFF; CDR3 DNA: TGTGCCTGGGACAGGGGAAGCTCCTACAATGAGCAGTTCTTC; V gene: TRBV30; clone size: .; D gene: TRBD1; J gene: TRBJ2-1
CDR3 protein: CASSLPASYEQYF; CDR3 DNA: TGTGCCAGCAGCCTCCCGGCCTCCTACGAGCAGTACTTC; V gene: TRBV7-2; clone size: .; D gene: .; J gene: TRBJ2-7
CDR3 protein: CASSLGTAIYGYTF; CDR3 DNA: TGTGCCAGCAGCTTAGGGACAGCGATCTATGGCTACACCTTC; V gene: TRBV7-9; clone size: .; D gene: .; J gene: TRBJ1-2
CDR3 protein: CAWSAGQDNSPLHF; CDR3 DNA: TGTGCCTGGAGTGCCGGACAGGATAATTCACCCCTCCACTTT; V gene: TRBV30; clone size: .; D gene: TRBD1; J gene: TRBJ1-6
CDR3 protein: CASSVAGGPYEQYF; CDR3 DNA: TGTGCCAGCAGCGTAGCGGGGGGGCCCTACGAGCAGTACTTC; V gene: TRBV9; clone size: .; D gene: TRBD2; J gene: TRBJ2-7
CDR3 protein: CATESGANTGELFF; CDR3 DNA: TGTGCCACGGAGTCGGGAGCTAACACCGGGGAGCTGTTTTTT; V gene: TRBV19; clone size: .; D gene: .; J gene: TRBJ2-2
CDR3 protein: CASSSRTSGGARNEQFF; CDR3 DNA: TGTGCCAGCAGTTCTCGGACTAGCGGGGGGGCGAGGAATGAGCAGTTCTTC; V gene: TRBV28; clone size: .; D gene: TRBD2; J gene: TRBJ2-1
CDR3 protein: CASRSRTGTLNTEAFF; CDR3 DNA: TGTGCCAGCAGGTCACGAACCGGGACATTGAACACTGAAGCTTTCTTT; V gene: TRBV7-8; clone size: .; D gene: .; J gene: TRBJ1-1
CDR3 protein: CAIHAGASETQYF; CDR3 DNA: TGTGCCATTCATGCGGGGGCGAGCGAGACCCAGTACTTC; V gene: TRBV6-1; clone size: .; D gene: .; J gene: TRBJ2-5
CDR3 protein: CASSMAEVTDTQYF; CDR3 DNA: TGTGCCAGTAGTATGGCAGAAGTCACAGATACGCAGTATTTT; V gene: TRBV19; clone size: .; D gene: .; J gene: TRBJ2-3
CDR3 protein: CASSLVAGGLQETQYF; CDR3 DNA: TGTGCCAGCAGCTTAGTAGCGGGGGGGCTCCAAGAGACCCAGTACTTC; V gene: TRBV7-2; clone size: .; D gene: TRBD2; J gene: TRBJ2-5
CDR3 protein: CATSRPGTGGAETQYF; CDR3 DNA: TGTGCCACCAGCAGACCCGGGACAGGGGGCGCGGAGACCCAGTACTTC; V gene: TRBV15; clone size: .; D gene: TRBD1; J gene: TRBJ2-5
CDR3 protein: CASSLADGGAKNIQYF; CDR3 DNA: TGTGCCAGCAGCTTAGCCGATGGGGGGGCCAAAAACATTCAGTACTTC; V gene: TRBV7-9; clone size: .; D gene: .; J gene: TRBJ2-4
CDR3 protein: CSASPLAGATDTQYF; CDR3 DNA: TGCAGTGCCTCACCACTAGCGGGGGCCACAGATACGCAGTATTTT; V gene: TRBV20-1; clone size: .; D gene: TRBD2; J gene: TRBJ2-3
CDR3 protein: CASSWDGLREKLFF; CDR3 DNA: TGTGCCAGCAGTTGGGACGGCTTGCGGGAAAAACTGTTTTTT; V gene: TRBV12-3/TRBV12-4; clone size: .; D gene: .; J gene: TRBJ1-4
CDR3 protein: CAWSASGQGNSPLHF; CDR3 DNA: TGTGCCTGGAGTGCATCGGGACAGGGGAATTCACCCCTCCACTTT; V gene: TRBV30; clone size: .; D gene: TRBD1; J gene: TRBJ1-6
CDR3 protein: CASSVGQAGNSPLHF; CDR3 DNA: TGTGCCAGCAGCGTGGGACAGGCGGGCAATTCACCCCTCCACTTT; V gene: TRBV5-4; clone size: .; D gene: TRBD1; J gene: TRBJ1-6
CDR3 protein: CASSFSHRGVTEAFF; CDR3 DNA: TGTGCCAGCAGTTTTTCGCACAGGGGAGTCACTGAAGCTTTCTTT; V gene: TRBV12-3/TRBV12-4; clone size: .; D gene: TRBD1; J gene: TRBJ1-1
CDR3 protein: CASSLEGQFTGELFF; CDR3 DNA: TGTGCCAGCAGCTTAGAGGGCCAGTTCACCGGGGAGCTGTTTTTT; V gene: TRBV7-2; clone size: .; D gene: .; J gene: TRBJ2-2
CDR3 protein: CASSIDLWGEGNEQFF; CDR3 DNA: TGTGCCAGTAGTATAGATCTATGGGGAGAGGGCAATGAGCAGTTCTTC; V gene: TRBV19; clone size: .; D gene: .; J gene: TRBJ2-1